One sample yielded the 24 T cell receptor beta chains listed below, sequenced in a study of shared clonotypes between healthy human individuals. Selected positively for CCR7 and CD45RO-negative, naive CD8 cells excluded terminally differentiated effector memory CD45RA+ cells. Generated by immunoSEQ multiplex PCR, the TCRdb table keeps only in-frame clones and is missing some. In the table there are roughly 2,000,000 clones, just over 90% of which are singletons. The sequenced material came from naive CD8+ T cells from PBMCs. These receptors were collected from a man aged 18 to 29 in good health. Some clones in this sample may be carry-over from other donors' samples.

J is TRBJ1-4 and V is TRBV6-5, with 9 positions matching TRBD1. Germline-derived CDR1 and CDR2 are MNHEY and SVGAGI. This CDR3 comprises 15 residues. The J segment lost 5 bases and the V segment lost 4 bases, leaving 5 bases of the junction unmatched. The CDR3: CASSSRTGANEKLFF. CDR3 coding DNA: TGTGCCAGCAGTTCCAGGACAGGGGCAAATGAAAAACTGTTTTTT.

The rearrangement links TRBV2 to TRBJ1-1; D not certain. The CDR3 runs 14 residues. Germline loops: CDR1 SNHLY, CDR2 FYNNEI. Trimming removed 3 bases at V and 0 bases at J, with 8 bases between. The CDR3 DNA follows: TGTGCCAGCAGTGAGGAGATTATGAACACTGAAGCTTTCTTT. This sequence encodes CASSEEIMNTEAFF.

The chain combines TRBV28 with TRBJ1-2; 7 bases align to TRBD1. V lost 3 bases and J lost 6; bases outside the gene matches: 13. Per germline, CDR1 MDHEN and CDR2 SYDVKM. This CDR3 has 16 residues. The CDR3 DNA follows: TGTGCCAGCAGTTTCGGCCCCCCTGACAGGGATCATGGCTACACCTTC. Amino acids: CASSFGPPDRDHGYTF.

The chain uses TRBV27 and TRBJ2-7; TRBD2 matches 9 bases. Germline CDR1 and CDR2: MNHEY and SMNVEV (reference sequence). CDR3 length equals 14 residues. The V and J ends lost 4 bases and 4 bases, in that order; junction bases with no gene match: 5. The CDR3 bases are TGTGCCAGCAGTTCGAGACTAGCGGCTTACGAGCAGTACTTC. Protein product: CASSSRLAAYEQYF.

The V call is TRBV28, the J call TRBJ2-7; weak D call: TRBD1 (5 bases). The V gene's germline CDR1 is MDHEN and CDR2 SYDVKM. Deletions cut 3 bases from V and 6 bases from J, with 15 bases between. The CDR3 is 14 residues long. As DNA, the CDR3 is TGTGCCAGCAGTTTTTTCAGGGATTATTTCGAGCAGTACTTC. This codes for CASSFFRDYFEQYF.

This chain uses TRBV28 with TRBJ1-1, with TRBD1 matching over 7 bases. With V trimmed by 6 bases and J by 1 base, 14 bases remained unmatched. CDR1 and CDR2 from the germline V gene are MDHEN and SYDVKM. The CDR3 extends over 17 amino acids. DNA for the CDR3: TGTGCCAGCAGGACCCGAGCCAGGGGGTCTCGGAACACTGAAGCTTTCTTT. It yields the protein CASRTRARGSRNTEAFF.

The CDR3 spells CASSLLPSDNEQFF. CDR3 nucleotides: TGTGCCAGCAGCCTCCTCCCTTCGGACAATGAGCAGTTCTTC. The chain uses TRBV9 and TRBJ2-1; no clear D gene. Germline CDR1 reads SGDLS; CDR2 reads YYNGEE. The CDR3 has 14 amino acids. Trimming removed 4 bases at V and 5 bases at J, with 13 bases between.

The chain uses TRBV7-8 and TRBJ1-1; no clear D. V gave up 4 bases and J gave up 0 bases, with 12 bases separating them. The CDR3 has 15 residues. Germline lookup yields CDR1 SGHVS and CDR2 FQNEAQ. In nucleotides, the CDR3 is TGTGCCAGCAGCTCACGGAGGCTCATGAACACTGAAGCTTTCTTT. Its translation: CASSSRRLMNTEAFF. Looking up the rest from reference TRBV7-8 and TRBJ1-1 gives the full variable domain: GAGVSQSPRYKVAKRGQDVALRCDPISGHVSLFWYQQALGQGPEFLTYFQNEAQLDKSGLPSDRFFAERPEGSVSTLKIQRTQQEDSAVYLCASSSRRLMNTEAFFGQGTRLTVV.

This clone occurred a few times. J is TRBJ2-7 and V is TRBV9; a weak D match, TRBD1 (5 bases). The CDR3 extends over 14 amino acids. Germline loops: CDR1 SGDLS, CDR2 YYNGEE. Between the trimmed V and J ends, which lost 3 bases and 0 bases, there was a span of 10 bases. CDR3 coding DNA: TGTGCCAGCAGCGCGGACACGAACTCCTACGAGCAGTACTTC. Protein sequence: CASSADTNSYEQYF.

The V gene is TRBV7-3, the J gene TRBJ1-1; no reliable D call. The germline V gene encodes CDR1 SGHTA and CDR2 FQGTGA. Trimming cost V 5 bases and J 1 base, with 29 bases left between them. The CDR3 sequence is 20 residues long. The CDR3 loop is CASSQNYGGVEIAENTEAFF. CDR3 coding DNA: TGTGCCAGCAGCCAAAACTATGGAGGTGTCGAGATCGCGGAGAACACTGAAGCTTTCTTT.

CDR3 nucleotides: TGTGCCAGCAGCCCCGGGACGCAGAGATCTGCCTTATACACAGATACGCAGTATTTT. It codes for CASSPGTQRSALYTDTQYF. V usage is TRBV5-8 and J usage is TRBJ2-3, with D perhaps given as TRBD1 or TRBD2 (5 bases each). Trimming cost V 4 bases and J 2 bases, with 26 bases left between them. There are 19 residues in the CDR3. Germline CDR1 reads SGHTS; CDR2 reads YDEGEE.

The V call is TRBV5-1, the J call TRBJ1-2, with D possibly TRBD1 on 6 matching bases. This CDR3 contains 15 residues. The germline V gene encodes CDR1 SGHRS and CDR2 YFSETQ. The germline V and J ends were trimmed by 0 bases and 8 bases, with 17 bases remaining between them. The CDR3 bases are TGCGCCAGCAGCTTGGACGCGGGGGGCGCGGGAGGCTACACCTTC. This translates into CASSLDAGGAGGYTF.

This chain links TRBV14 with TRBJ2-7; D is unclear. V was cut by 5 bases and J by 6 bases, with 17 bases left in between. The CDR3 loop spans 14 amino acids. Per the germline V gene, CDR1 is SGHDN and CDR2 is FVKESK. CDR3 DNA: TGTGCCAGCAGCTCAAGGACCTCTGCCGGCGAGCAGTACTTC. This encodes CASSSRTSAGEQYF.

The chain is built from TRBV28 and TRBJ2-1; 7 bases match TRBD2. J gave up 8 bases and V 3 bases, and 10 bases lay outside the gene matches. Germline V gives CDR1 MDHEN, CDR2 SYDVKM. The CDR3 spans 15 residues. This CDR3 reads CASSLSGRAWDEQFF. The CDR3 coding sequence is TGTGCCAGCAGTTTGAGTGGGAGGGCTTGGGATGAGCAGTTCTTC.

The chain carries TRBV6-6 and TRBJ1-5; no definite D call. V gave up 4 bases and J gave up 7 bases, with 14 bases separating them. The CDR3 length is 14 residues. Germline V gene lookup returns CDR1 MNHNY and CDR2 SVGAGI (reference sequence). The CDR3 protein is CASSWVRGDQPQHF. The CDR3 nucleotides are TGTGCCAGCAGTTGGGTACGGGGAGACCAGCCCCAGCATTTT.

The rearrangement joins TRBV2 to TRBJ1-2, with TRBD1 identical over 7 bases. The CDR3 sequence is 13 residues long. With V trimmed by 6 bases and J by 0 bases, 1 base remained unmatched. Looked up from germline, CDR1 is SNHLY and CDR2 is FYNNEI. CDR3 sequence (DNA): TGTGCCAGCAGCCAGGGGGCTAACTATGGCTACACCTTC. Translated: CASSQGANYGYTF.

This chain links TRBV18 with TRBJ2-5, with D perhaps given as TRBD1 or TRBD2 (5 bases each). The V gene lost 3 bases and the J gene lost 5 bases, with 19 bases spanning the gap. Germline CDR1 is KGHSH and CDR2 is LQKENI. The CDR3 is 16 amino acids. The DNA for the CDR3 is TGTGCCAGCTCACCGTCCGAAGGGGTACTAGAGGAGACCCAGTACTTC. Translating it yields CASSPSEGVLEETQYF.

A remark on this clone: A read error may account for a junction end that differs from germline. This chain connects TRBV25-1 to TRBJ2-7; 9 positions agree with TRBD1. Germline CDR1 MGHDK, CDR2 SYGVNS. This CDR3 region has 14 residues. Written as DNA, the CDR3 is TGTGCCAGCAGTGAATGGGGACAGGGCGACGAGCAGTGCTTC. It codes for CASSEWGQGDEQCF.

In DNA, the CDR3 is TGTGCCAGCAGTCCCGGGTGGCTAGCGGGAGATCAGGACGGGGAGCTGTTTTTT. Protein product: CASSPGWLAGDQDGELFF. The chain couples TRBV6-4 to TRBJ2-2, with TRBD2 identical over 10 bases. The CDR3 contains 18 residues. The V segment lost 5 bases and the J segment 7 bases; nucleotides outside the gene matches: 16. Germline assignment: CDR1 MRHNA and CDR2 SNTAGT.

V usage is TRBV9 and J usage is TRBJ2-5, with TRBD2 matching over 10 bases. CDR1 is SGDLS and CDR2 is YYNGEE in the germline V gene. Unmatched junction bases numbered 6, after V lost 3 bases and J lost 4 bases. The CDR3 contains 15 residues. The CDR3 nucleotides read TGTGCCAGCAGCGGCCGACTAGCGGGTGGAGAGACCCAGTACTTC. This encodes CASSGRLAGGETQYF. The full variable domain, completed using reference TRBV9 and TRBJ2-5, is DSGVTQTPKHLITATGQRVTLRCSPRSGDLSVYWYQQSLDQGLQFLIQYYNGEERAKGNILERFSAQQFPDLHSELNLSSLELGDSALYFCASSGRLAGGETQYFGPGTRLLVL.

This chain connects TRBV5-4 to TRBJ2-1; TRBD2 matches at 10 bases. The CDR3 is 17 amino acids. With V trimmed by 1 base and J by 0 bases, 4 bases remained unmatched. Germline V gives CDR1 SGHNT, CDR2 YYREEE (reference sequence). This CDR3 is CASSLTSGDYSYNEQFF. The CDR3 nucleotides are TGTGCCAGCAGCTTGACTAGCGGGGATTACTCCTACAATGAGCAGTTCTTC.

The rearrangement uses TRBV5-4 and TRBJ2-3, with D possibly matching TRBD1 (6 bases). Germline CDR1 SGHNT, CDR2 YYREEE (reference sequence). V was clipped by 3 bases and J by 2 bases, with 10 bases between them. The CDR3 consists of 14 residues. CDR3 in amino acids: CASSYGQYTDTQYF. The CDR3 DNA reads TGTGCCAGCAGCTACGGACAGTACACAGATACGCAGTATTTT.

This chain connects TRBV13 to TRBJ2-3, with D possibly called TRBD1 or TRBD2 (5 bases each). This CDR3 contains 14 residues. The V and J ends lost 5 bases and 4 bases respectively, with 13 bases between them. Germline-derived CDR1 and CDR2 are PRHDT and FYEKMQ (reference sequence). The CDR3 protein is CASSRDRRPDTQYF. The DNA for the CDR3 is TGTGCCAGCAGCCGGGACCGTCGACCAGATACGCAGTATTTT.

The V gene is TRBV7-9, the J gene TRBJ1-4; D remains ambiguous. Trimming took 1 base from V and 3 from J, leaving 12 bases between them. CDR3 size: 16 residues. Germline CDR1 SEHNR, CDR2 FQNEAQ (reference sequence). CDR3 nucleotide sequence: TGTGCCAGCAGCTTAGGGATCCGGGCTCCTAATGAAAAACTGTTTTTT. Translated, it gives CASSLGIRAPNEKLFF.